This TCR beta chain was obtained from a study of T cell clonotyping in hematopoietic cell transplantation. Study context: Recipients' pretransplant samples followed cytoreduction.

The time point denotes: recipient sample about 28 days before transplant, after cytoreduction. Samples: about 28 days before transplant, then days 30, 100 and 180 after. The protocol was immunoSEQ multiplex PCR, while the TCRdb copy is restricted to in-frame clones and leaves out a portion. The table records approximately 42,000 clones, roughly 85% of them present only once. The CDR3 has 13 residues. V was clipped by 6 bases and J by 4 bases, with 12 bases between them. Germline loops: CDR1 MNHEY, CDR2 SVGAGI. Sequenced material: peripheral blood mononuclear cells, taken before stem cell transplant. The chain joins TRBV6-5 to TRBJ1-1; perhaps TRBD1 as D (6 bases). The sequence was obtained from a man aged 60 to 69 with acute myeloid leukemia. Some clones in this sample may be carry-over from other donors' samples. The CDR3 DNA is TGTGCCAGCAGAAACAGGGCTGTCACTGAAGCTTTCTTT. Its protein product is CASRNRAVTEAFF.